Below are 25 T cell receptor beta chains sequenced from a single sample in a study of cytomegalovirus exposure and HLA in healthy donors. Both 60 Vbeta primers and 13 Jbeta primers went into the PCR. Using immunoSEQ multiplex PCR, the repertoire was profiled, and TCRdb retains in-frame clones only, with some absent. The profile shows 150,000 to 200,000 clones, about 70% of them singletons. The source material was PBMCs. The receptors come from a woman in her thirties or forties in good health and CMV-seropositive.

The genes are TRBV11-2 and TRBJ2-1; weak D call: TRBD1 (7 bases). V was shortened by 5 bases and J by 9 bases, with 8 bases between the two germline ends. CDR3 length equals 11 residues. Germline V gene lookup returns CDR1 SGHAT and CDR2 FQNNGV. The CDR3 DNA is TGTGCCAGCAGCCAGGGGGGTGAGCAGTTCTTC. It specifies CASSQGGEQFF.

The chain recombines TRBV18 with TRBJ2-7; 10 bases agree with TRBD1. From germline, CDR1 is KGHSH and CDR2 LQKENI. J was trimmed by 5 bases and V by 3 bases; bases with no gene match: 7. This CDR3 is built from 15 residues. As DNA, the CDR3 is TGTGCCAGCTCACCCACCGGGACAGGGGAGCACGAGCAGTACTTC. As protein: CASSPTGTGEHEQYF.

The V and J genes are TRBV19 and TRBJ2-6, with 11 bases aligning to TRBD1. CDR3 length: 17 amino acids. Germline lookup yields CDR1 LNHDA and CDR2 SQIVND (reference sequence). After removal of 1 base from V and 4 bases from J, the junction contained 3 bases not matched to a gene. CDR3 sequence (DNA): TGTGCCAGTAGTATAGGGGACAGGGGGTTCGGGGCCAACGTCCTGACTTTC. This gives the protein CASSIGDRGFGANVLTF.

The chain combines TRBV7-2 with TRBJ2-7; D is unresolved. CDR1 is SGHTA and CDR2 is FQGNSA in the germline V gene. The CDR3 spans 13 residues. V gave up 2 bases and J gave up 4 bases, with 9 bases separating them. CDR3: CASSLHSLYEQYF. The CDR3 DNA is TGTGCCAGCAGCTTACACTCCTTATACGAGCAGTACTTC.

The chain is built from TRBV4-3 and TRBJ2-7, with D tentatively TRBD1 (5 bases). CDR1 is LGHNA and CDR2 is YSLEER in the germline V gene. The germline V and J ends were trimmed by 4 bases and 4 bases, with 14 bases remaining between them. The CDR3 extends over 14 amino acids. The CDR3 sequence is CASSPSRVLYEQYF. For the CDR3, the DNA is TGCGCCAGCAGCCCAAGCAGGGTCCTTTACGAGCAGTACTTC.

This clone was recorded only once. V is TRBV29-1 and J is TRBJ2-1, with D uncertain. The ends were cut back, 4 bases at V and 2 bases at J, with 9 bases in the middle. Germline-derived CDR1 and CDR2 are SQVTM and ANQGSEA. The CDR3 has 13 amino acids. In DNA, the CDR3 is TGCAGCGTTGTAAGCGCTCCCTACAATGAGCAGTTCTTC. As protein: CSVVSAPYNEQFF.

This clone was observed a few times. The chain employs TRBV27 and TRBJ2-2; TRBD1 aligns across 7 bases. Trimming took 0 bases from V and 5 from J; bases not matched to a gene: 0. The germline CDR1 and CDR2 sequences are MNHEY and SMNVEV (reference sequence). The CDR3 contains 14 residues. CDR3 sequence reads: CASSLSQGTGELFF. CDR3 nucleotide sequence: TGTGCCAGCAGTTTATCACAGGGGACCGGGGAGCTGTTTTTT.

The V call is TRBV9, the J call TRBJ1-4, with a tentative D call TRBD1 (5 bases). The CDR3 covers 16 residues. The germline V gene encodes CDR1 SGDLS and CDR2 YYNGEE. Trimming removed 0 bases from V and 8 bases from J, with 17 bases in between. CDR3 amino acids: CASSVGPGGEGEKLFF. CDR3 nucleotide sequence: TGTGCCAGCAGCGTAGGTCCGGGAGGGGAGGGGGAAAAACTGTTTTTT.

The chain is built from TRBV4-2 and TRBJ2-2, with 10 bases identical to TRBD1. The CDR3 has 15 amino acids. V gave up 4 bases and J gave up 6 bases; unmatched junction bases: 5. Germline V gene lookup returns CDR1 LGHNA and CDR2 YNFKEQ. The CDR3 coding sequence is TGTGCCAGCAGCCTAGACAGGGGGCGCGCCGGGGAGCTGTTTTTT. This codes for CASSLDRGRAGELFF.

The V call is TRBV9, the J call TRBJ2-1; D is perhaps TRBD2 (6 bases). The CDR3 contains 12 residues. Germline CDR1 and CDR2: SGDLS and YYNGEE. The germline V and J ends were trimmed by 3 bases and 7 bases, with 8 bases remaining between them. CDR3 loop: CASSASGNEQFF. The CDR3 DNA follows: TGTGCCAGCAGCGCAAGCGGGAATGAGCAGTTCTTC.

The V gene is TRBV14, the J gene TRBJ1-5; D is perhaps TRBD1 (6 bases). In germline, CDR1 is SGHDN, CDR2 FVKESK. Trimming took 2 bases from V and 7 from J, leaving 15 bases between them. The CDR3 sequence is 15 residues long. The CDR3 DNA reads as TGTGCCAGCAGCCAATTTAGGACAGCGAAACAGCCCCAGCATTTT. The encoded protein is CASSQFRTAKQPQHF. Together with reference TRBV14 and TRBJ1-5, the CDR3 gives the full variable domain: EAGVTQFPSHSVIEKGQTVTLRCDPISGHDNLYWYRRVMGKEIKFLLHFVKESKQDESGMPNNRFLAERTGGTYSTLKVQPAELEDSGVYFCASSQFRTAKQPQHFGDGTRLSIL.

J is TRBJ1-1 and V is TRBV19; no reliable D call. Germline-derived CDR1 and CDR2 are LNHDA and SQIVND (reference sequence). The CDR3 consists of 13 residues. V shed 4 bases and J shed 0 bases, with 6 bases lying between them. CDR3 sequence: CASSNQLNTEAFF. DNA for the CDR3: TGTGCCAGTAGTAACCAGTTGAACACTGAAGCTTTCTTT.

This chain uses TRBV6-1 with TRBJ2-7; TRBD1 agrees at 8 bases. Unmatched junction bases numbered 13, after V lost 1 base and J lost 2 bases. Germline V gene sequence: CDR1 MNHNS, CDR2 SASEGT. The CDR3 has 18 amino acids. In DNA, the CDR3 is TGTGCCAGCAGTGAAGTCGGACAGGGTTTTATCCCTACCTACGAGCAGTACTTC. Translated: CASSEVGQGFIPTYEQYF.

The gene calls are TRBV6-6 and TRBJ2-7; 7 bases align to TRBD2. The CDR3 consists of 12 residues. V was pared by 2 bases and J by 5 bases, with 0 bases of the junction left unmatched. The germline CDR1 and CDR2 sequences are MNHNY and SVGAGI (reference sequence). CDR3 sequence (DNA): TGTGCCAGCAGTTACCGGGGGGACGAGCAGTACTTC. It codes for CASSYRGDEQYF.

This sequence joins TRBV6-5 and TRBJ1-3, with 7 bases identical to TRBD1. The CDR3 is 14 residues long. Per germline, CDR1 MNHEY and CDR2 SVGAGI. With 4 bases clipped from V and 7 bases from J, the junction kept 7 bases outside the gene matches. CDR3 coding DNA: TGTGCCAGCAGTTCAGGGGGAAGTGGTAACACCATATATTTT. This sequence encodes CASSSGGSGNTIYF.

The CDR3 reads CASSLAQGTYEQYF. The CDR3 region has the DNA TGTGCCAGCAGTTTGGCGCAGGGTACCTACGAGCAGTACTTC. The chain couples TRBV28 to TRBJ2-7; possible D gene TRBD1, 5 bases. Between the trimmed V and J ends, which lost 3 bases and 2 bases, there was a span of 11 bases. CDR1 is MDHEN, CDR2 SYDVKM, per germline. This CDR3 has 14 amino acids.

The rearrangement uses TRBV5-4 and TRBJ1-2; a weak D match, TRBD1 (6 bases). The CDR3 is 16 amino acids. The V end was cut by 0 bases, the J end by 1 base, with 13 bases between. From germline, CDR1 is SGHNT and CDR2 YYREEE (reference sequence). CDR3 nucleotide sequence: TGTGCCAGCAGCTTGGAAAGGTCCAGGGGTAACTATGGCTACACCTTC. Its translation: CASSLERSRGNYGYTF.

The chain joins TRBV9 to TRBJ2-2; 12 bases are a match to TRBD1. Germline lookup yields CDR1 SGDLS and CDR2 YYNGEE. V shed 7 bases, J shed 1 base, and the junction held 14 bases outside the gene matches. The length of the CDR3 is 19 residues. The CDR3 region is CASGAGQGAASGNTGELFF. Written as DNA, the CDR3 is TGTGCCAGCGGCGCGGGACAGGGGGCTGCGTCGGGGAACACCGGGGAGCTGTTTTTT.

The V gene is TRBV7-2, the J gene TRBJ2-7, with no clear D. CDR3 length: 12 amino acids. CDR1 and CDR2 (germline): SGHTA, FQGNSA. Deletions cut 1 base from V and 6 bases from J, with 7 bases between. CDR3 residues: CASSLVGSEQYF. CDR3 DNA sequence: TGTGCCAGCAGCTTAGTCGGTAGCGAGCAGTACTTC.

This chain links TRBV7-8 with TRBJ1-5; TRBD1 is a possible D gene (5 bases). The CDR3 loop spans 15 amino acids. CDR1 and CDR2 from the germline V gene are SGHVS and FQNEAQ. V lost 3 bases and J lost 5, with 14 bases in between. For the CDR3, the DNA is TGTGCCAGCAGCTTTGACAGTATTACCGATCAGCCCCAGCATTTT. It yields the protein CASSFDSITDQPQHF.

A single count supports this clone. This chain connects TRBV19 to TRBJ1-4; D is possibly TRBD1 (6 bases). Germline values: CDR1 LNHDA, CDR2 SQIVND (reference sequence). With 2 bases removed from V and 10 bases from J, the gap between germline ends came to 14 bases. The CDR3 loop spans 14 amino acids. CDR3 nucleotide sequence: TGTGCCAGTAGTATATGGGGGCCCCGCGGAAAACTGTTTTTT. This gives the protein CASSIWGPRGKLFF. The whole variable domain, filled in from reference TRBV19 and TRBJ1-4, reads DGGITQSPKYLFRKEGQNVTLSCEQNLNHDAMYWYRQDPGQGLRLIYYSQIVNDFQKGDIAEGYSVSREKKESFPLTVTSAQKNPTAFYLCASSIWGPRGKLFFGSGTQLSVL.

The V gene is TRBV7-2, the J gene TRBJ2-3; D might be TRBD2 (6 bases). Trimming took 4 bases from V and 3 from J, leaving 14 bases between them. CDR3 length: 15 amino acids. Germline lookup yields CDR1 SGHTA and CDR2 FQGNSA. The CDR3 coding sequence is TGTGCCAGCAGCTACACTAGCATACCAACAGATACGCAGTATTTT. Its translation is CASSYTSIPTDTQYF.

The chain joins TRBV7-2 to TRBJ2-7; the match to TRBD1 covers 7 bases. CDR1 is SGHTA and CDR2 is FQGNSA in the germline V gene. The CDR3 loop spans 15 amino acids. The V gene end was trimmed by 5 bases and the J gene end by 2 bases; junction bases not matched to a gene: 9. The CDR3 spells CASSRSTGATYEQYF. The CDR3 DNA follows: TGTGCCAGCAGCCGTTCAACAGGGGCCACCTACGAGCAGTACTTC.

This clone was seen a handful of times. The chain carries TRBV27 and TRBJ2-3, with TRBD2 matching 16 bases. CDR3 length equals 20 residues. The ends lost 7 bases at V and 0 bases at J; junction bases unmatched: 13. Germline lookup yields CDR1 MNHEY and CDR2 SMNVEV (reference sequence). The CDR3 sequence: CASKTNRGTSGGESTDTQYF. In DNA, the CDR3 is TGTGCCAGCAAAACCAACCGGGGGACTAGCGGGGGGGAAAGCACAGATACGCAGTATTTT.

The V gene is TRBV28, the J gene TRBJ2-7; D call uncertain. V was trimmed by 5 bases and J by 2 bases, leaving 7 bases between them. The CDR3 loop spans 12 amino acids. The V gene's germline CDR1 is MDHEN and CDR2 SYDVKM. The chain's CDR3 is CASSPLTYEQYF. The CDR3 nucleotides read TGTGCCAGCAGTCCCCTTACCTACGAGCAGTACTTC. Filled out from reference TRBV28 and TRBJ2-7, the complete variable domain reads DVKVTQSSRYLVKRTGEKVFLECVQDMDHENMFWYRQDPGLGLRLIYFSYDVKMKEKGDIPEGYSVSREKKERFSLILESASTNQTSMYLCASSPLTYEQYFGPGTRLTVT.